This TCR beta chain appears in the sequencing data of a study of CD8 T cells in Susac syndrome. The CDR3 has 17 residues. The V end was cut by 3 bases, the J end by 0 bases, with 15 bases between. Germline V gene sequence: CDR1 DFQATT, CDR2 SNEGSKA (reference sequence). RNA, at roughly 0.5 to 1 ug, was reverse transcribed with random hexamers. In TCRdb, the immunoSEQ multiplex PCR reads were re-called with MiXCR into one record per CDR3 protein. The sample shows roughly 130,000 distinct CDR3 sequences, approximately 95% of them seen only once. The specimen was CD4+ T cells from PBMCs. The TCR originated in a human donor with multiple sclerosis. The chain couples TRBV20-1 to TRBJ2-6, with a weak D call TRBD2 (6 bases). The CDR3 sequence: CSASGRELGSGANVLTF. CDR3 coding DNA: TGCAGTGCTAGCGGGAGAGAGCTTGGCTCTGGGGCCAACGTCCTGACTTTC.